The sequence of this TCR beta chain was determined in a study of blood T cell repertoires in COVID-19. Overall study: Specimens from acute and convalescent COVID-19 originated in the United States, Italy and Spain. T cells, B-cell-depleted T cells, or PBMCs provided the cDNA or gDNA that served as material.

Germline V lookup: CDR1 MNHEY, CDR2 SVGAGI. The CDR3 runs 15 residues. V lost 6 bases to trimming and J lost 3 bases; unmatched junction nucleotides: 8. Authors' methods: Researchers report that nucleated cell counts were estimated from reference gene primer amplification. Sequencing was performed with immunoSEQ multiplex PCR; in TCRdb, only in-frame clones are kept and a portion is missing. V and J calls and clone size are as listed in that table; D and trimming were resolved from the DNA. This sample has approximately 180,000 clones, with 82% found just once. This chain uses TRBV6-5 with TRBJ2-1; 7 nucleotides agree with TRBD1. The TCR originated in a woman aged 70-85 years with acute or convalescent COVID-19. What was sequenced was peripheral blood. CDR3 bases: TGTGCCAGCAGGACAGGGTCCCTTTACTACAATGAGCAGTTCTTC. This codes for CASRTGSLYYNEQFF.